This T cell receptor beta chain was retrieved from a study of PD-L1 blockade in urothelial cancer. Turning to the study itself: Twenty-five of the 29 patients were men with bladder-origin urothelial cancer. Blood gave a median 141,255 T cells.

The repertoire was sequenced with immunoSEQ multiplex PCR; TCRdb's copy has only in-frame clones and lacks some. The table shows around 130,000 clones, with approximately 84% occurring only once. The CDR3 extends over 15 amino acids. V lost 3 bases and J lost 0, with 9 bases in between. Germline-derived CDR1 and CDR2 are SGDLS and YYNGEE. The time point was: pretreatment peripheral blood. Sample contribution per patient ranged from 1 to 8, covering pretreatment and on-treatment. Sample: PBMCs, taken around atezolizumab (anti-PD-L1) treatment. The chain uses TRBV9 and TRBJ1-4; D is uncertain. This clonotype was obtained from a middle-aged man with urothelial cancer. CDR3 bases: TGTGCCAGCAGCGGGTCGCAGACAACTAATGAAAAACTGTTTTTT. This sequence encodes CASSGSQTTNEKLFF. The full variable domain, completed using reference TRBV9 and TRBJ1-4, is DSGVTQTPKHLITATGQRVTLRCSPRSGDLSVYWYQQSLDQGLQFLIQYYNGEERAKGNILERFSAQQFPDLHSELNLSSLELGDSALYFCASSGSQTTNEKLFFGSGTQLSVL.